The 16 T cell receptor beta chains below all came from one sample that was sequenced in a study of neurological immune-mediated disorders. Each CDR3 protein gets one entry after TCRdb re-called the 5' RACE reads with MiXCR. The sample shows fewer than 50,000 distinct CDR3 sequences, about 14% of them seen only once. The source material was CD4+ T cells from blood. These receptors were collected from a woman aged 55 to 70 with HTLV-1-associated myelopathy (HAM/TSP).

This clonotype was recorded at least ten times. The gene calls are TRBV20-1 and TRBJ2-1; TRBD2 aligns across 13 bases. Germline loops: CDR1 DFQATT, CDR2 SNEGSKA (reference sequence). There are 17 residues in the CDR3. With 6 bases clipped from V and 5 bases from J, the junction kept 13 bases outside the gene matches. The CDR3 reads CSAMTSGGRLGDNEQFF. CDR3 nucleotide sequence: TGCAGTGCCATGACTAGCGGGGGGCGACTCGGGGACAATGAGCAGTTCTTC.

This clonotype was counted at least ten times. The CDR3 DNA reads TGTGCCAGCAGCGTAGTGCGTCTCCGCCACTCCTACGAGCAGTACTTC. It codes for CASSVVRLRHSYEQYF. The chain employs TRBV9 and TRBJ2-7; D unresolved. The CDR3 is 16 residues long. The ends were cut back, 0 bases at V and 0 bases at J, with 13 bases in the middle. Germline V gives CDR1 SGDLS, CDR2 YYNGEE. The whole variable domain, remainder taken from reference TRBV9 and TRBJ2-7, is DSGVTQTPKHLITATGQRVTLRCSPRSGDLSVYWYQQSLDQGLQFLIQYYNGEERAKGNILERFSAQQFPDLHSELNLSSLELGDSALYFCASSVVRLRHSYEQYFGPGTRLTVT.

This clonotype was detected many times. The genes are TRBV5-1 and TRBJ2-1; D remains unclear. The CDR3 is 14 residues long. Between the trimmed V and J ends, which lost 2 bases and 7 bases, there was a span of 13 bases. The germline CDR1 and CDR2 sequences are SGHRS and YFSETQ. CDR3 in amino acids: CASSLGQSVNEQFF. The CDR3 DNA is TGCGCCAGCAGCTTAGGGCAATCGGTGAATGAGCAGTTCTTC.

This clonotype was observed at least ten times. The chain couples TRBV6-1 to TRBJ1-4; D gene uncertain. This CDR3 is built from 16 residues. CDR1 and CDR2 from the germline V gene are MNHNS and SASEGT. Trimming left V 6 bases short and J 6 bases short, with 20 bases between. The CDR3 DNA reads TGTGCCAGCAGGGAAATAAGACCCTCGCGGGATGAAAAACTGTTTTTT. It is translated as CASREIRPSRDEKLFF.

Many counts were recorded for this clonotype. The chain links TRBV20-1 to TRBJ2-2, with 8 bases identical to TRBD1. In germline, CDR1 is DFQATT, CDR2 SNEGSKA (reference sequence). This CDR3 has 14 amino acids. J gave up 0 bases and V 4 bases, and 1 base lay outside the gene matches. The CDR3 protein is CSAKTGANTGELFF. CDR3 DNA sequence: TGCAGTGCTAAGACAGGGGCGAACACCGGGGAGCTGTTTTTT.

Many counts were recorded for this clonotype. This rearrangement joins TRBV3-1 to TRBJ2-5; TRBD1 matches at 9 bases. This CDR3 region has 14 residues. The ends lost 7 bases at V and 7 bases at J; junction bases unmatched: 10. The germline V gene encodes CDR1 LGHDT and CDR2 YNNKEL (reference sequence). The CDR3 spells CASNEDRGTRTQYF. The CDR3 region has the DNA TGTGCCAGCAATGAGGACAGGGGAACGCGGACCCAGTACTTC.

There are many counts of this clonotype. This chain connects TRBV20-1 to TRBJ2-5; no clear D gene. Trimming shortened V by 1 base and J by 3 bases, and 9 bases separated the two germline ends. The CDR3 has 13 residues. Germline-derived CDR1 and CDR2 are DFQATT and SNEGSKA (reference sequence). CDR3 loop: CSARAALKETQYF. CDR3 DNA: TGCAGTGCTAGAGCGGCATTAAAAGAGACCCAGTACTTC.

The rearrangement joins TRBV3-1 to TRBJ2-5; D may correspond to TRBD1 or TRBD2 (5 bases each). This CDR3 is built from 15 residues. The germline V gene encodes CDR1 LGHDT and CDR2 YNNKEL (reference sequence). The V and J ends lost 5 bases and 5 bases respectively, with 18 bases between them. The CDR3 DNA is TGTGCCAGCAGCTCCACGATAGGGGAGTGTGAGACCCAGTACTTC. As protein: CASSSTIGECETQYF.

This clonotype was counted at least ten times. This sequence joins TRBV20-1 and TRBJ1-4; D is uncertain. V was pared by 0 bases and J by 6 bases, with 8 bases between. The V gene's germline CDR1 is DFQATT and CDR2 SNEGSKA (reference sequence). This CDR3 has 13 residues. CDR3 sequence reads: CSARDLAHEKLFF. CDR3 nucleotide sequence: TGCAGTGCTAGAGATCTGGCCCATGAAAAACTGTTTTTT.

This clonotype showed up many times. CDR3 nucleotide sequence: TGTGCCAGCAATGGACAGGTTTTGGAGACCCAGTACTTC. Protein product: CASNGQVLETQYF. The chain recombines TRBV2 with TRBJ2-5, with TRBD1 identical over 7 bases. The CDR3 totals 13 residues. Germline CDR1 SNHLY, CDR2 FYNNEI. V was clipped by 7 bases and J by 5 bases; unmatched bases: 7.

The chain has TRBV25-1 and TRBJ2-1; D gene unclear. The CDR3 is made up of 14 amino acids. V dropped 2 bases and J dropped 0 bases, with 5 bases sitting between them. CDR1 and CDR2 (germline): MGHDK, SYGVNS. The CDR3 DNA reads as TGTGCCAGCAGTGAAGAAAGCTCCTACAATGAGCAGTTCTTC. As protein: CASSEESSYNEQFF.

This clonotype was counted at least ten times. This chain links TRBV15 with TRBJ2-5; 12 bases match TRBD1. Unmatched junction bases numbered 12, after V lost 2 bases and J lost 5 bases. Germline V CDR1 and CDR2: LNHNV, YYDKDF (reference sequence). This CDR3 spans 18 amino acids. CDR3 amino acids: CATSRQDRGQGAGETQYF. CDR3 DNA sequence: TGTGCCACCAGCAGACAGGACCGGGGACAGGGGGCAGGGGAGACCCAGTACTTC.

In this sample, this clonotype turned up many times. This chain uses TRBV6-5 with TRBJ2-6; 9 nucleotides agree with TRBD1. J gave up 0 bases and V 4 bases, and 10 bases lay outside the gene matches. This CDR3 contains 19 residues. Per germline, CDR1 MNHEY and CDR2 SVGAGI. The CDR3 here is CASSSDRGAAYSGANVLTF. The CDR3, as DNA: TGTGCCAGCAGTTCCGACAGGGGGGCCGCCTACTCTGGGGCCAACGTCCTGACTTTC.

As concerns this clonotype: This could be a read error, since a much larger clone is one nucleotide away. The chain recombines TRBV2 with TRBJ2-2; 7 nucleotides line up with TRBD1. The CDR3 sequence is 15 residues long. The germline CDR1 and CDR2 sequences are SNHLY and FYNNEI. CDR3 nucleotide sequence: TGTGCCAGCAGTGAGCGGTTAGGGGGCACCGGGGAGCTGATTTTT. This sequence encodes CASSERLGGTGELIF.

Ten or more counts support this clonotype. The rearrangement joins TRBV14 to TRBJ2-7; 7 nucleotides line up with TRBD1. V lost 2 bases to trimming and J lost 6 bases; unmatched junction nucleotides: 4. From germline, CDR1 is SGHDN and CDR2 FVKESK. The CDR3 contains 13 residues. The CDR3 region has the DNA TGTGCCAGCAGCCAAACAGGGGTCGGCGAGCAGTACTTC. It translates to CASSQTGVGEQYF.

This clonotype was detected ten times or more. The V call is TRBV7-8, the J call TRBJ2-2; 10 bases line up with TRBD1. J lost 1 base, V lost 5 bases, and 4 bases had no gene match. The CDR3 contains 16 residues. Germline V lookup: CDR1 SGHVS, CDR2 FQNEAQ. The CDR3 DNA sequence: TGTGCCAGCAGCCCCCGGGACAGGGGGAACACCGGGGAGCTGTTTTTT. It encodes CASSPRDRGNTGELFF.